The 31 T cell receptor beta chains below come from one sample, sequenced in a study of metastatic and nonmetastatic thyroid tumors. TCRdb re-called the PCR reads with MiXCR. Of some 20,000 clones in the sample, over 15% are singletons; the top ten hold approximately 18%. Each patient went into thyroid surgery without having received any treatment. Sequenced input: blood. Every receptor here comes from a male donor with papillary thyroid cancer or a benign thyroid nodule (not recorded which). Some clones in this sample may be carry-over from other donors' samples.

The table lists this clone with many counts. This rearrangement joins TRBV3-1 to TRBJ1-4, with 12 bases that match TRBD1. CDR3 size: 18 residues. Germline CDR1 is LGHDT and CDR2 is YNNKEL (reference sequence). Trimming cost V 0 bases and J 6 bases; bases outside gene matches: 8. As DNA, the CDR3 is TGTGCCAGCAGCCAAGATAGGGACAGGGGGCGAAGGGATGAAAAACTGTTTTTT. It translates to CASSQDRDRGRRDEKLFF.

Many counts were recorded for this clone. V usage is TRBV7-8 and J usage is TRBJ2-1; D possibly corresponds to TRBD1 (6 bases). Germline CDR1 reads SGHVS; CDR2 reads FQNEAQ. The CDR3 consists of 15 residues. V was pared by 5 bases and J by 0 bases, with 11 bases between. CDR3 loop: CASSPRDTSYNEQFF. The DNA for the CDR3 is TGTGCCAGCAGCCCTCGGGACACCTCCTACAATGAGCAGTTCTTC.

This clone was counted many times. The chain employs TRBV24-1 and TRBJ1-5; D is unresolved. The CDR3 extends over 14 amino acids. Germline CDR1 is KGHDR and CDR2 is SFDVKD. The ends were cut back, 5 bases at V and 0 bases at J, with 7 bases in the middle. In DNA, the CDR3 is TGTGCCACCAGTGCCAGATATAGCAATCAGCCCCAGCATTTT. Translation gives CATSARYSNQPQHF.

The rearrangement uses TRBV19 and TRBJ2-1; perhaps TRBD2 as D (6 bases). Looked up from germline, CDR1 is LNHDA and CDR2 is SQIVND (reference sequence). This CDR3 comprises 15 residues. With 6 bases removed from V and 0 bases from J, the gap between germline ends came to 12 bases. CDR3 DNA: TGTGCCAGTAGCTCGGACTATAACTCCTACAATGAGCAGTTCTTC. Its translation is CASSSDYNSYNEQFF.

This clone was recorded at least ten times. The chain employs TRBV20-1 and TRBJ2-7; 9 bases match TRBD1. J gave up 6 bases and V 4 bases, and 10 bases lay outside the gene matches. CDR3 length: 14 amino acids. Germline CDR1 is DFQATT and CDR2 is SNEGSKA (reference sequence). The CDR3 bases are TGCAGTGCTATACGACAAGGACAGGGGAGCGAGCAGTACTTC. Its protein is CSAIRQGQGSEQYF.

This clone has at least ten counts. V and J are TRBV10-3 and TRBJ2-7; D might be TRBD1 (6 bases). V was trimmed by 0 bases and J by 1 base, leaving 10 bases between them. The CDR3 totals 15 residues. Germline V gives CDR1 ENHRY, CDR2 SYGVKD. The CDR3 DNA follows: TGTGCCATCAGTGAGTCGTTTAGGGGGTCCTACGAGCAGTACTTC. Translation: CAISESFRGSYEQYF.

This clone was seen repeatedly, ten times or more. V and J are TRBV5-6 and TRBJ2-3, with TRBD1 matching over 7 bases. The CDR3 is 13 residues long. J lost 6 bases, V lost 4 bases, and 5 bases had no gene match. Germline assignment: CDR1 SGHDT and CDR2 YYEEEE. The DNA for the CDR3 is TGTGCCAGCAGCACCAGGGGGTTGGATACGCAGTATTTT. Protein: CASSTRGLDTQYF.

There are many counts of this clone. The chain combines TRBV7-6 with TRBJ2-6; D uncertain. Germline V gives CDR1 SGHVS, CDR2 FNYEAQ. The CDR3 consists of 17 residues. Trimming stripped 5 bases from V and 2 bases from J, with 16 bases between. The CDR3 loop reads CASSPRITEPGANVLTF. The CDR3 DNA is TGTGCCAGCAGCCCGAGAATTACAGAACCTGGGGCCAACGTCCTGACTTTC.

This clone was recorded only once. The V and J genes are TRBV4-1 and TRBJ1-3; D remains ambiguous. The CDR3 has 15 residues. Trimming shortened V by 3 bases and J by 0 bases, and 9 bases separated the two germline ends. The germline V gene has CDR1 MGHRA and CDR2 YSYEKL. CDR3 DNA: TGCGCCAGCAGCCACCTCACACGCTCTGGAAACACCATATATTTT. Residues: CASSHLTRSGNTIYF.

This clone has a count of ten or more. The chain combines TRBV11-1 with TRBJ2-2; no firm D call. The ends were cut back, 6 bases at V and 5 bases at J, with 10 bases in the middle. Germline V CDR1 and CDR2: SGHAT, FQDESV (reference sequence). The CDR3 has 13 residues. The CDR3 coding sequence is TGTGCCAGCAGTCCGGTACAGACCGGGGAGCTGTTTTTT. It yields the protein CASSPVQTGELFF.

This clone was detected many times. CDR3 DNA: TGTGCCAGCAGCTTTGGAGGGGGGTCTCAGTACTTC. This codes for CASSFGGGSQYF. V gene TRBV7-6 combines with J gene TRBJ2-7; D is tentatively TRBD1 or TRBD2 (6 bases each). The CDR3 consists of 12 residues. CDR1 is SGHVS, CDR2 FNYEAQ, per germline. The V gene lost 3 bases and the J gene lost 10 bases, with 13 bases spanning the gap.

This clone was seen repeatedly, ten times or more. The rearrangement uses TRBV12-5 and TRBJ2-5; 11 nucleotides match TRBD1. J gave up 6 bases and V 0 bases, and 27 bases lay outside the gene matches. The germline CDR1 and CDR2 sequences are LGHNT and FRNRAP. This CDR3 region has 23 residues. The CDR3 DNA sequence: TGTGCTAGTGGTTTGGTCCTCCGGGACAGGGGGTTCTTAGGACTAGCGAAGGGGAAGACCCAGTACTTC. Its protein is CASGLVLRDRGFLGLAKGKTQYF.

This clone was detected many times. J is TRBJ1-2 and V is TRBV3-1; D unclear. Trimming left V 1 base short and J 8 bases short, with 11 bases between. Germline V lookup: CDR1 LGHDT, CDR2 YNNKEL (reference sequence). The CDR3 sequence is 13 residues long. The CDR3 nucleotides read TGTGCCAGCAGCCAAGGAGGAGGGCAGGGCTACACCTTC. It yields the protein CASSQGGGQGYTF. Full variable domain (missing parts from reference TRBV3-1 and TRBJ1-2): DTAVSQTPKYLVTQMGNDKSIKCEQNLGHDTMYWYKQDSKKFLKIMFSYNNKELIINETVPNRFSPKSPDKAHLNLHINSLELGDSAVYFCASSQGGGQGYTFGSGTRLTVV.

This clone was found many times. The J gene is TRBJ2-7, the V gene TRBV5-5, with unresolved D. CDR3 length equals 14 residues. Germline CDR1 SGHKS, CDR2 YYEKEE (reference sequence). Trimming removed 3 bases at V and 1 base at J, with 11 bases between. CDR3 loop: CASSSRANSYEQYF. The DNA for the CDR3 is TGTGCCAGCAGCTCTCGGGCCAATTCCTACGAGCAGTACTTC.

The chain recombines TRBV11-2 with TRBJ1-1; TRBD1 aligns across 7 bases. The ends lost 5 bases at V and 6 bases at J; junction bases unmatched: 9. This CDR3 is 14 amino acids long. Germline V gene lookup returns CDR1 SGHAT and CDR2 FQNNGV. The CDR3 here is CASSPPLQGSEAFF. Here the CDR3 DNA reads TGTGCCAGCAGCCCCCCCTTACAGGGGTCTGAAGCTTTCTTT.

This clone was seen a handful of times. The chain carries TRBV11-3 and TRBJ2-7, with D possibly called TRBD1 or TRBD2 (5 bases each). The CDR3 runs 12 residues. Trimming left V 8 bases short and J 6 bases short, with 14 bases between. Germline V lookup: CDR1 SGHNT, CDR2 YENEEA. For the CDR3, the DNA is TGTGCCAGCGAGGTGGGACGGGGCGAGCAGTACTTC. Translated, it gives CASEVGRGEQYF.

This clone was seen a handful of times. A much larger clone differs by one base, so this may be a read error. This rearrangement joins TRBV9 to TRBJ2-3; 7 bases fit TRBD2. V lost 0 bases and J lost 4; bases outside the gene matches: 14. Germline loops: CDR1 SGDLS, CDR2 YYNGEE. The CDR3 is made up of 18 amino acids. The CDR3 is CASSVGLLAVGPSDTQYF. The CDR3 coding sequence is TGTGCCAGCAGCGTAGGACTTCTAGCGGTAGGGCCCTCAGATACGCAGTATTTT.

The chain carries TRBV7-2 and TRBJ2-1, with 10 nucleotides matching TRBD1. The CDR3 spans 14 residues. Germline trimming cut 0 bases from V and 9 bases from J; bases unmatched to any gene: 2. Per the germline V gene, CDR1 is SGHTA and CDR2 is FQGNSA. This chain's CDR3 is CASSLATGGGEQFF. The CDR3 DNA sequence: TGTGCCAGCAGCTTAGCGACAGGGGGCGGTGAGCAGTTCTTC.

This clone has a count of ten or more. This chain uses TRBV11-3 with TRBJ1-4; TRBD1 matches at 8 bases. CDR1 SGHNT and CDR2 YENEEA come from the germline V gene. The junction had 5 bases not matched to a gene; V was cut back by 5 bases and J by 3 bases. CDR3 length: 15 amino acids. The CDR3 nucleotides are TGTGCCAGCAGCCTCGACAGGGGAGCTAATGAAAAACTGTTTTTT. Its protein product is CASSLDRGANEKLFF. The full variable domain, in which reference TRBV11-3 and TRBJ1-4 provide the parts outside the CDR3, is EAGVVQSPRYKIIEKKQPVAFWCNPISGHNTLYWYLQNLGQGPELLIRYENEEAVDDSQLPKDRFSAERLKGVDSTLKIQPAELGDSAVYLCASSLDRGANEKLFFGSGTQLSVL.

This clone was seen only a few times. A read error may explain this, as a much larger clone is one base away. This sequence joins TRBV2 and TRBJ2-5, with D tentatively TRBD1 or TRBD2 (5 bases each). This CDR3 spans 13 amino acids. The V gene's germline CDR1 is SNHLY and CDR2 FYNNEI. CDR3 loop: CASTGTGEETRYF. The CDR3 coding sequence is TGTGCCAGCACCGGGACCGGAGAAGAGACCCGGTACTTC.

This clone was seen ten or more times. This sequence may be a read error, since a much larger clone differs from it by one base. The CDR3 end shows no conserved phenylalanine or tryptophan, and so a read error is likely. The rearrangement joins TRBV20-1 to TRBJ1-2; D possibly corresponds to TRBD1 (5 bases). The CDR3 consists of 15 residues. Germline loops: CDR1 DFQATT, CDR2 SNEGSKA (reference sequence). V dropped 0 bases and J dropped 3 bases, with 14 bases sitting between them. CDR3 in DNA: TGCAGTGCTAGAGAGACTGGAGACAGCTACTATGGCTACACCTCC. This codes for CSARETGDSYYGYTS.

This clone came up many times. The chain is built from TRBV20-1 and TRBJ1-1; TRBD1 is a possible D gene (5 bases). Per germline, CDR1 DFQATT and CDR2 SNEGSKA (reference sequence). The CDR3 loop spans 12 amino acids. V was cut by 3 bases and J by 6 bases, with 11 bases left in between. The CDR3 nucleotides are TGCAGTGCTAGGTCGGGGGACGCTGAAGCTTTCTTT. This encodes CSARSGDAEAFF.

This clone occurred many times. This chain links TRBV5-8 with TRBJ2-7; no firm D call. Trimming took off 2 bases at V and 2 bases at J, with 2 bases between the two ends. Germline-derived CDR1 and CDR2 are SGHTS and YDEGEE. The CDR3 consists of 11 residues. The CDR3 loop reads CASSFTYEQYF. The CDR3 region has the DNA TGTGCCAGCAGCTTTACCTACGAGCAGTACTTC. Together with reference TRBV5-8 and TRBJ2-7, the CDR3 gives the full variable domain: EAGVTQSPTHLIKTRGQQATLRCSPISGHTSVYWYQQALGLGLQFLLWYDEGEERNRGNFPPRFSGRQFPNYSSELNVNALELEDSALYLCASSFTYEQYFGPGTRLTVT.

This rearrangement joins TRBV4-1 to TRBJ2-7; 7 bases are shared with TRBD1. CDR1 and CDR2 from the germline V gene are MGHRA and YSYEKL. V was pared by 1 base and J by 3 bases, with 9 bases of the junction left unmatched. CDR3 length: 16 amino acids. The CDR3 reads CASSQAFSDRSYEQYF. The CDR3 bases are TGCGCCAGCAGCCAAGCGTTCTCGGACAGGAGCTACGAGCAGTACTTC.

This clone was seen ten or more times. At one boundary the junction diverges from the germline segment, which might be a read error. The V gene is TRBV18, the J gene TRBJ2-7; TRBD2 matches at 7 bases. Germline lookup yields CDR1 KGHSH and CDR2 LQKENI. The CDR3 has 15 residues. CDR3 residues: CAGSPGRGSSYEQYF. The DNA of the CDR3 is TGTGCCGGCTCACCAGGGAGGGGCAGCTCCTACGAGCAGTACTTC.

Many counts were recorded for this clone. The chain couples TRBV7-2 to TRBJ2-1; 12 nucleotides match TRBD2. From germline, CDR1 is SGHTA and CDR2 FQGNSA. With V trimmed by 4 bases and J by 4 bases, 11 bases remained unmatched. CDR3 length: 18 amino acids. The CDR3 here is CASSSYLVLAGGYNEQFF. The CDR3 coding sequence is TGTGCCAGCAGCTCATACCTAGTCCTAGCGGGAGGGTACAATGAGCAGTTCTTC.

This clone was detected ten times or more. The chain combines TRBV13 with TRBJ1-4, with D possibly being TRBD1 (5 bases). Germline CDR1 PRHDT, CDR2 FYEKMQ (reference sequence). Trimming pared 5 bases from V and 8 bases from J, leaving 15 bases between. The CDR3 covers 14 residues. CDR3 sequence reads: CASSADRIGEKLFF. The CDR3 DNA reads as TGTGCCAGCAGCGCCGACAGAATCGGAGAAAAACTGTTTTTT.

The V call is TRBV28, the J call TRBJ2-6, with D unclear. The germline V gene encodes CDR1 MDHEN and CDR2 SYDVKM. Trimming cost V 3 bases and J 0 bases, with 12 bases left between them. The CDR3 covers 17 residues. Here the CDR3 DNA reads TGTGCCAGCAGTTTTTATGTCAGCCGCTCTGGGGCCAACGTCCTGACTTTC. It encodes CASSFYVSRSGANVLTF. Together with reference TRBV28 and TRBJ2-6, the CDR3 gives the full variable domain: DVKVTQSSRYLVKRTGEKVFLECVQDMDHENMFWYRQDPGLGLRLIYFSYDVKMKEKGDIPEGYSVSREKKERFSLILESASTNQTSMYLCASSFYVSRSGANVLTFGAGSRLTVL.

This clone came up many times. V gene TRBV18 combines with J gene TRBJ1-5, with 10 bases identical to TRBD1. The germline CDR1 and CDR2 sequences are KGHSH and LQKENI. CDR3 length equals 15 residues. Trimming cost V 6 bases and J 6 bases; bases outside gene matches: 8. The CDR3 coding sequence is TGTGCCAGCTCCCCCGGGACAGGGGCGGCTCAGCCCCAGCATTTT. As protein: CASSPGTGAAQPQHF.

V and J are TRBV6-4 and TRBJ2-6, with unresolved D. Trimming cost V 2 bases and J 0 bases, with 5 bases left between them. The CDR3 loop spans 15 amino acids. The germline CDR1 and CDR2 sequences are MRHNA and SNTAGT. CDR3 coding DNA: TGTGCCAGCAGTGACAGCTACTCTGGGGCCAACGTCCTGACTTTC. It yields the protein CASSDSYSGANVLTF.

This clone was picked up a small number of times. The chain combines TRBV2 with TRBJ2-7; 7 nucleotides match TRBD1. J gave up 0 bases and V 10 bases, and 6 bases lay outside the gene matches. The CDR3 extends over 13 amino acids. Germline CDR1 reads SNHLY; CDR2 reads FYNNEI. The CDR3 sequence is CATSTGDSYEQYF. The CDR3 DNA sequence: TGTGCCACTAGCACAGGGGACTCCTACGAGCAGTACTTC. Filled out from reference TRBV2 and TRBJ2-7, the complete variable domain reads EPEVTQTPSHQVTQMGQEVILRCVPISNHLYFYWYRQILGQKVEFLVSFYNNEISEKSEIFDDQFSVERPDGSNFTLKIRSTKLEDSAMYFCATSTGDSYEQYFGPGTRLTVT.